This T cell receptor (beta chain) appears in the sequencing data of a study of regulatory T cells in long-lasting Graves disease. Study summary: Graves' patients who were just diagnosed had used antithyroid drugs for under 3 months.

The time point: newly diagnosed GD, antithyroid drugs for less than 3 months. After RNA was extracted from PBMCs, the TCR library was made from it. Findings and limits, study-wide: TCR diversity in persistent Graves' patients was below that of newly diagnosed ones. Among the persistent patients, roughly 2,500 public clonotypes were shared, more than the 850 to 1,000 shared among new patients.

With iRepertoire HTBI primers and Arm-PCR of CDR3 regions, TCR beta libraries were built. TCRdb passed the multiplex PCR reads through MiXCR, listing each CDR3 protein once. The sample holds about 440,000 distinct CDR3 sequences, roughly 15% seen once. Concerning this clonotype itself: Its matching antigen is unknown.

A further study also used this sample, focusing on T cells in Graves' hyperthyroidism and ophthalmopathy.

Sequencing used peripheral blood mononuclear cells (PBMCs), obtained at new diagnosis, from a patient treated with antithyroid drugs. The origin of this receptor is a woman aged 18-35 years with Graves disease.

CDR3 coding DNA: TGCAGCGTTGTAGGAGATGACGCAGATACGCAGTATTTT. It encodes CSVVGDDADTQYF. This chain uses TRBV29-1 with TRBJ2-3; no reliable D call. Deletions cut 4 bases from V and 4 bases from J, with 12 bases between. This CDR3 has 13 residues. Germline V gene sequence: CDR1 SQVTM, CDR2 ANQGSEA.